This T cell receptor (beta chain) was identified during a study of breast tumors, draining lymph nodes, adjacent tissues. Study-level points and caveats: Compared with lymph nodes, tumors were less diverse; compared with nontumor tissue, more. That most tumor T cells come from lymph nodes remained unproven. Most tumor T cells seemingly derive from lymph node, then expand in tumor.

The lymph nodes were axillary draining lymph nodes from breast cancer patients. A single record per CDR3 protein comes from TCRdb applying MiXCR to the multiplex PCR reads. The table lists about 130,000 distinct CDR3 sequences, nearly 20% of them singletons. The table lists this clonotype with many counts. No antigen is known for it. This CDR3 is 15 amino acids long. Germline CDR1 and CDR2: MNHNS and SASEGT. V lost 4 bases, J lost 3 bases, and 7 bases stayed unmatched. The receptor's source is a female donor with breast cancer. Some clones in this sample may be carry-over from other donors' samples. Material: axillary lymph node tissue. The genes are TRBV6-1 and TRBJ2-3, with 7 bases aligning to TRBD1. For the CDR3, the DNA is TGTGCCAGCAGTGGCCGGACAGGAGAAACAGATACGCAGTATTTT. Amino acid sequence: CASSGRTGETDTQYF.